These T cell receptor beta chains were read from a single sample in a study. TCRdb reprocessed the RT-PCR reads via MiXCR and lists one record per CDR3 protein. Seen here are hundreds of thousands of distinct CDR3 sequences, about 14% observed once, and the top ten hold 3% to 4.5%. Sequencing was done on a sample of memory CD4+ T cells from blood. The receptors stem from a female donor in good health, serving as a healthy control. Both conserved end residues are part of each CDR3. Not all rows give a size; the values are once, few, many and, for expanded clones, a class.

abundance: many
v_gene: TRBV20-1
CDR3aa: CSAHKQGTDTQYF

abundance: many
v_gene: TRBV20-1
CDR3aa: CSAPPRVRDTQYF

abundance: many
v_gene: TRBV12-3/TRBV12-4
CDR3aa: CASSLAGGANEKLFF

abundance: few
v_gene: TRBV7-2
CDR3aa: CASSPSGGENYGYTF

abundance: few
v_gene: TRBV4-3
CDR3aa: CASSQDNRLAGGHNEQFF

abundance: -
v_gene: TRBV7-2
CDR3aa: CASSRTGRMGNSPLHF

abundance: -
v_gene: TRBV6-1
CDR3aa: CASSEVRVGTGELFF

abundance: -
v_gene: TRBV7-2
CDR3aa: CASSLAGGMTGNSYEQYF

abundance: few
v_gene: TRBV12-3/TRBV12-4
CDR3aa: CASSFVRGNTYNEQFF

abundance: few
v_gene: TRBV28
CDR3aa: CASSTGGRGNEQYF

abundance: few
v_gene: TRBV27
CDR3aa: CASGRRQGVSSYNEQFF

abundance: -
v_gene: TRBV7-2
CDR3aa: CASSLEDNRNYGYTF

abundance: -
v_gene: TRBV20-1
CDR3aa: CSANRPPTRDEQYF

abundance: many
v_gene: TRBV5-6
CDR3aa: CASSLGGTGGSYGYTF

abundance: few
v_gene: TRBV20-1
CDR3aa: CSSAEITDTQYF

abundance: many
v_gene: TRBV5-4
CDR3aa: CASSFYDRREIQQYF

abundance: -
v_gene: TRBV7-9
CDR3aa: CASSRGTANIQYF

abundance: few
v_gene: TRBV20-1
CDR3aa: CSARDGRVNEQYF